This T cell receptor beta chain was sequenced in a study of blood T cell repertoires in COVID-19. Turning to the study itself: The samples span acute and convalescent COVID-19 from the United States, Italy and Spain.

The CDR3 has 15 amino acids. Germline V gives CDR1 KGHSH, CDR2 LQKENI. V lost 2 bases and J 0 bases, leaving 11 bases between the germline ends. As processed by the authors: Reference gene primer amplification gave nucleated cell count estimates. Clones were sequenced by immunoSEQ multiplex PCR, and TCRdb holds only the in-frame ones, with some missing. V and J calls and clone size are given by that table; D and trimming were obtained from the DNA. The sample yields about 250,000 clones, about 80% seen once. Sequenced: peripheral blood. The V call is TRBV18, the J call TRBJ2-7; D ambiguous. This clonotype was sampled from an elderly man with acute or convalescent COVID-19. CDR3 loop: CASSPGSARSYEQYF. Here the CDR3 DNA reads TGTGCCAGCTCACCAGGCAGCGCCCGCTCCTACGAGCAGTACTTC.